This T cell receptor (beta chain) was sequenced in a study of CD8 T cells in Susac syndrome. Random hexamers primed reverse transcription of roughly 0.5 to 1 ug RNA. immunoSEQ multiplex PCR amplified TCR beta CDR3 across 54 Vbeta, 13 Jbeta. TCRdb re-called the immunoSEQ multiplex PCR reads with MiXCR, one entry per CDR3 protein. The sample has about 140,000 distinct CDR3 sequences, 85% to 95% seen once. This clonotype was found once. This CDR3 is 14 amino acids long. This chain connects TRBV21-1 to TRBJ2-2. TRBV21-1 is a known pseudogene. The sequencing sample was made of CD4+ T cells from PBMCs. This sequence was found in a human donor with Susac syndrome. CDR3 DNA sequence: TGTGCCGCCATGGGGATCGCGAACACCGGGGAGCTGTTTTTT. Its protein is CAAMGIANTGELFF.